The sequence of this TCR beta chain was determined in a study of blood T cells in healthy people across ages. Then a second PCR, running about 7 to 11 cycles, was carried out with a sample-barcoded 5' primer and a J-beta primer mix. TCRdb reanalysed the 5' RACE reads using MiXCR and keeps one entry per CDR3 protein. This sample yields about 570,000 distinct CDR3 sequences, of which about 25% are seen a single time; roughly 3.5% belongs to the top ten. These data also featured in a second study, about T cells of mothers and their children. From that report: It was found that thymic selection shapes TCR recombination output similarly in related and unrelated pairs.

The sample taken for sequencing was blood. The source is a boy between 2 and 15 years old in good health.

CDR3 nucleotide sequence: TGCGCCAGCAGCATCGGGGGAGGCTCACCCCTCCACTTT. It codes for CASSIGGGSPLHF. The gene calls are TRBV5-1 and TRBJ1-6; a weak D match, TRBD1 (5 bases). The germline gives CDR1 SGHRS, CDR2 YFSETQ. Trimming removed 4 bases from V and 10 bases from J, with 12 bases in between. The CDR3 is 13 residues long.